The clone carrying this T cell receptor (beta chain) was seen only a few times. The sample originates from a study of blood T cells in healthy people across ages. The donors, healthy Caucasians from Russia, were aged roughly 6 to 100. Every donor provided 9.5 to 10 milliliters of peripheral blood. A second roughly 7 to 12 cycle PCR used barcoded and J-beta primers. A single record per CDR3 protein comes from TCRdb applying MiXCR to the 5' RACE reads. The profile shows under 950,000 distinct CDR3 sequences, 20% to 25% of them singletons. Trimming stripped 1 base from V and 8 bases from J, with 15 bases between. This CDR3 comprises 14 residues. Per the germline V gene, CDR1 is SGHRS and CDR2 is YFSETQ.

The sequenced sample was blood. The receptor was isolated from a man between 65 and 80 years old in good health. The V and J genes are TRBV5-1 and TRBJ1-1, with D possibly being TRBD1 (6 bases). CDR3: CASSLLKTGLEAFF. The CDR3 nucleotides read TGCGCCAGCAGCTTGCTAAAAACAGGGCTCGAAGCTTTCTTT.